These T cell receptor beta chains were read from a single sample in a study of neurological immune-mediated disorders. TCRdb independently ran MiXCR on the 5' RACE reads; one entry per CDR3 protein. Here the sample spans fewer than 65,000 distinct CDR3 sequences, about 9.4% being singletons. The sequenced material came from PBMCs. The receptor set was obtained from an older man with HTLV-1-associated myelopathy (HAM/TSP). Each CDR3 is given with its conserved first and last residue. The D gene is left open where the match is weak. Clone sizes are given selectively: once, few, many, or a class where the clone is expanded.

V	D	size	J	DNA	CDR3
TRBV2	NA	many	TRBJ2-1	TGTGCCAGCAGAAACCTCGGCGAGCAGTTCTTC	CASRNLGEQFF
TRBV5-1	NA	many	TRBJ2-7	TGCGCCAGCAGCCTACAAACAGGGTCCTACGAGCAGTACTTC	CASSLQTGSYEQYF
TRBV20-1	NA	many	TRBJ1-1	TGCAGTGCCAGCAGGGTGGAAACTGAAGCTTTCTTT	CSASRVETEAFF
TRBV9	NA	many	TRBJ2-7	TGTGCCAGCAGCCCGAGGGGAGACGGGATATTATACGAGCAGTACTTC	CASSPRGDGILYEQYF
TRBV12-3/TRBV12-4	TRBD1	many	TRBJ2-2	TGTGCCAGCAGTACTCGACAGGGGACCGGGGAGCTGTTTTTT	CASSTRQGTGELFF
TRBV28	NA	many	TRBJ2-1	TGTGCCAGCACTTTGGGACCGTCCTACAATGAGCAGTTCTTC	CASTLGPSYNEQFF
TRBV21-1	NA	once	TRBJ2-7	TGTGCCAGCAACAATATAAACAAACCCTACAAGCAGTACTTC	CASNNINKPYKQYF
TRBV7-6	TRBD1	many	TRBJ2-3	TGTGCCAGCAGCTCAGGACAGGCCCCATACCGGTATTTT	CASSSGQAPYRYF
TRBV20-1	NA	many	TRBJ2-5	TGCAGTGCTAGAGACCCCGGGAGCCCCCTGGAGACCCAGTACTTC	CSARDPGSPLETQYF
TRBV7-9	TRBD2	many	TRBJ2-5	TGTGCCAGCAGCCCTCGAGCGGGAGCCCTCCAAGAGACCCAGTACTTC	CASSPRAGALQETQYF
TRBV28	NA	NA	TRBJ1-1	TGTGCCAGCAGTCTCGCTGGAGGAAGGAACACTGAAGCTTTCTTT	CASSLAGGRNTEAFF
TRBV3-1	TRBD1	many	TRBJ2-5	TGTGCCAGCAGCGCTCCGGGACAGGGAAGGGAGACCCAGTACTTC	CASSAPGQGRETQYF
TRBV20-1	NA	many	TRBJ2-7	TGCAGTGCGTCCGGGACGCTGAACTACGAGCAGTACTTC	CSASGTLNYEQYF
TRBV4-3	NA	many	TRBJ2-7	TGCGCCAGCAGCCAAGAGTCCGGGGCAGGGGACCTATACGAGCAGTACTTC	CASSQESGAGDLYEQYF
TRBV18	TRBD1	many	TRBJ1-1	TGTGCCAGCTCCCGTCAGGGGGACACTGAAGCTTTCTTT	CASSRQGDTEAFF
TRBV24-1	TRBD1	many	TRBJ2-5	TGTGCCACCAGTCGGGACAGGCGGGGCGTTGACCAAGAGACCCAGTACTTC	CATSRDRRGVDQETQYF
TRBV6-5	TRBD1	many	TRBJ1-1	TGTGCCAGCAGAACGGACAGGGGTGTAGGCACTGAAGCTTTCTTT	CASRTDRGVGTEAFF
TRBV29-1	NA	many	TRBJ1-2	TGCAGCGTTGATTTAGGGTATGGCTACACCTTC	CSVDLGYGYTF
TRBV20-1	TRBD1	many	TRBJ2-5	TGCAGTGCTAGTAGGGACAGGGAAGGGACCCAGTACTTC	CSASRDREGTQYF
TRBV20-1	NA	medium-sized	TRBJ2-7	TGCAGTGCTAGGCCCCGGAAACTGACAGCCTCCTACGAGCAGTACTTC	CSARPRKLTASYEQYF
TRBV12-3/TRBV12-4	NA	few	TRBJ2-1	TGTGCCAGCAGGAGGGGGGGTACCCAACATGAGCAGTTCTTC	CASRRGGTQHEQFF
TRBV20-1	TRBD2	many	TRBJ2-2	TGCAGTGCTAGAACTAGCGGGAGTTTCACCGGGGAGCTGTTTTTT	CSARTSGSFTGELFF
TRBV20-1	TRBD2	many	TRBJ2-2	TGCAGTGCTAGAGACCTAAGGACTAGCGGGGCGAACACCGGGGAGCTGTTTTTT	CSARDLRTSGANTGELFF
TRBV27	TRBD1	many	TRBJ2-7	TGTGCCAGCAGTTTCCTAGACAGGGCCTACGAGCAGTACTTC	CASSFLDRAYEQYF
TRBV6-2/TRBV6-3	TRBD2	many	TRBJ2-7	TGTGCCAGCAGTTACCCCGGGACTAGCGGGAGTGAACCCTACGAGCAGTACTTC	CASSYPGTSGSEPYEQYF
TRBV28	NA	many	TRBJ1-5	TGTGCCAGCAGTTTACGGAATCAGCCCCAGCATTTT	CASSLRNQPQHF
TRBV6-5	NA	many	TRBJ2-3	TGTGCCAGCAGTTACTCGAGTCAGGGGCCAGGCAGCACAGCTACGCAGTATTTT	CASSYSSQGPGSTATQYF
TRBV5-1	NA	many	TRBJ1-1	TGCGCCAGCAGCTTGAGGGGGGGGTTTGAGGGTACTGAAGCTTTCTTT	CASSLRGGFEGTEAFF
TRBV21-1	NA	many	TRBJ1-2	TGTGCCAGCAGCAAAGCGGCCGTTACAGAGAACTATGGCTACACCTTC	CASSKAAVTENYGYTF
TRBV7-9	NA	many	TRBJ2-3	TGTGCCAGCAGCTTAAGGGTGGGCACAGATACGCAGTATTTT	CASSLRVGTDTQYF
TRBV20-1	NA	many	TRBJ2-1	TGCAGTGCTAGAGTACCCTCCCTCGGCCTACTAAATGAGCAGTTCTTC	CSARVPSLGLLNEQFF
TRBV5-1	NA	many	TRBJ1-1	TGCGCCAGCAGCTTGTACCCGGCTACTGAAGCTTTCTTT	CASSLYPATEAFF
TRBV12-3/TRBV12-4	NA	many	TRBJ1-1	TGTGCCAGCAGTTTTGATAGGGCTAGGGCAGCCCGACTGTTT	CASSFDRARAARLF
TRBV7-6	TRBD1	many	TRBJ2-5	TGTGCCAGCAGCTTATTGGGACAGGGGATGGGGGAGACCCAGTACTTC	CASSLLGQGMGETQYF
TRBV4-2	NA	medium-sized	TRBJ2-1	TGTGCCAGCAGCCAAGATCCTAGGAGCTCCTACAATGAGCAGTTCTTC	CASSQDPRSSYNEQFF
TRBV20-1	TRBD1	many	TRBJ2-7	TGCAGTGCTAACCTCGGACAGGGGGCGGTCTACGAGCAGTACTTC	CSANLGQGAVYEQYF
TRBV3-1	TRBD1	many	TRBJ2-4	TGTGCCAGCAGCCTCCGGACAGGCCAAAACATTCAGTACTTC	CASSLRTGQNIQYF
TRBV20-1	NA	many	TRBJ2-5	TGCAGTGCTAGACTTGGGGGTTTGGGGACCCAGTACTTC	CSARLGGLGTQYF
TRBV12-3/TRBV12-4	NA	many	TRBJ1-2	TGTGCCAGCACACCGAGAGGGGTGGGTGGCTACACCTTC	CASTPRGVGGYTF
TRBV6-2/TRBV6-3	NA	many	TRBJ2-3	TGTGCCAGCAGTTACGTCGGCGGGAGCACAGATACGCAGTATTTT	CASSYVGGSTDTQYF
TRBV6-2/TRBV6-3	TRBD1	NA	TRBJ2-1	TGTGCCAGCAGTTACTTACAGGGGAACGGCAACCGTCTAAATGAGCAGTTCTTC	CASSYLQGNGNRLNEQFF
TRBV28	NA	many	TRBJ2-7	TGTGCCAGCACCTACGTTGGCAGGGACGGTTACGAGCAGTACTTC	CASTYVGRDGYEQYF
TRBV7-2	NA	NA	TRBJ2-1	TGTGCCAGTAGCTACTACGGGGTTAATGAGCAGTTCTTC	CASSYYGVNEQFF
TRBV4-2	NA	many	TRBJ1-4	TGTGCCAGCAGCCCCCGGGCCGAAAATGAAAAACTGTTTTTT	CASSPRAENEKLFF
TRBV28	TRBD2	many	TRBJ2-7	TGTGCCAGCAGTTTAACCGGACTAGCGGCAAGCTCCTACGAGCAGTACTTC	CASSLTGLAASSYEQYF
TRBV7-2	TRBD2	medium-sized	TRBJ2-3	TGTGCCAGCAGCTTAGTAGGAGGCGGGAGGGTTGGGGCAGATACGCAGTATTTT	CASSLVGGGRVGADTQYF
TRBV20-1	NA	NA	TRBJ1-5	TGCAGTGCTAGTACCATTCAGGGTAGCAATCAGCCCCAGCATTTT	CSASTIQGSNQPQHF
TRBV7-2	NA	many	TRBJ2-7	TGTGCCAGCAGCTTATCACTTTTGGTCGCAGCCTACGAGCAGTACTTC	CASSLSLLVAAYEQYF
TRBV11-2	NA	many	TRBJ2-3	TGTGCCAGCTCAGAGTTGGGGGGAATGGATACGCAGTATTTT	CASSELGGMDTQYF
TRBV20-1	NA	many	TRBJ2-6	TGCAGTGCTTACCGGGCCCCTCGGTCTGGGGCCAACGTCCTGACTTTC	CSAYRAPRSGANVLTF
TRBV18	NA	many	TRBJ2-7	TGTGCCAGCTCGACGAGGAGGGCCTACGAGCAGTACTTC	CASSTRRAYEQYF
TRBV3-1	NA	many	TRBJ1-3	TGTGCCAGCAGCCTTGGGGGAAACACCATATATTTT	CASSLGGNTIYF
TRBV5-1	NA	many	TRBJ1-2	TGCGCCAGCAGCTTGGGGGGTCGAGCTAACTATGGCTACACCTTC	CASSLGGRANYGYTF
TRBV7-2	NA	many	TRBJ1-1	TGTGCCAGCAGCTTGGAAGCGAACACTGAAGCTTTCTTT	CASSLEANTEAFF
TRBV5-1	NA	many	TRBJ2-1	TGCGCCAGCAGTTTTGGACTATTAACCCATGAGCAGTTCTTC	CASSFGLLTHEQFF